Below are 2 T cell receptor beta chains sequenced from a single sample in a study of blood T cell repertoires in COVID-19. Assay: immunoSEQ multiplex PCR; the TCRdb copy retains only in-frame clones and omits some. The sample has 100,000 to 150,000 clones; 70% to 90% are singletons. Sample: peripheral blood. These receptor sequences come from a woman aged 80 or over with acute or convalescent COVID-19.

V is TRBV28 and J is TRBJ1-1, with a tentative D call TRBD1 (5 bases). Looked up from germline, CDR1 is MDHEN and CDR2 is SYDVKM. The CDR3 has 16 amino acids. Trimming removed 5 bases at V and 5 bases at J, with 21 bases between. The CDR3 spells CASSPVSGLRTTEAFF. CDR3 coding DNA: TGTGCCAGCAGTCCCGTGTCGGGACTTAGGACGACTGAAGCTTTCTTT.

The chain employs TRBV5-1 and TRBJ1-1; 11 positions agree with TRBD1. With V trimmed by 4 bases and J by 4 bases, 12 bases remained unmatched. The CDR3 sequence is 17 residues long. From germline, CDR1 is SGHRS and CDR2 YFSETQ. The CDR3, as DNA: TGCGCCAGCAGCACCGAGGACAGGGGGCTTTTGAGCACTGAAGCTTTCTTT. This translates into CASSTEDRGLLSTEAFF.